This T cell receptor beta chain was identified during a study of blood T cells in healthy people across ages (dated by TCRdb to about 2015). Concerning the study at large: Template switching captured roughly one uniquely barcoded TCR beta cDNA molecule per two T cells in model experiments. Using deep sequencing normalized with unique cDNA molecular identifiers, the study measured how TCR beta repertoire diversity changes with age. Four age groups were formed from the donors: young (average approximately 15 years), middle-aged (approximately 40), aged (around 62) and long-lived (about 80). Donors of different ages were randomly distributed across sequencing lanes to avoid experimental bias. Using the same blood draw, the study looked at two additional independent replicas of 1 million unique cDNA reads for two donors, one aged 18 to 30 and the other aged 80 or older. Points the paper makes about the study in general: Because donor CMV infection status was unknown, age-related changes in expanded clonotypes were potentially confounded. There was a strong correlation between observed TCR beta diversity and the percentage of naive T cells measured by flow cytometry. Estimates of total diversity based on one million sequenced T cells were considered lower bounds and underestimates. Compared with the aged group, more naive CD4+ T cells, fewer expanded clones and increased TCR diversity were shown by the long-lived group, suggesting age selection. Since profiling was done on bulk unsorted PBMCs, naive and antigen-experienced compartments could not be conclusively compared. As age increased, observed TCR beta diversity per million T cells dropped in a roughly linear way, and a significant reduction was already evident by age 40.

This clonotype was detected a few times. Which antigen it targets is not known. One base away there is no much larger clone; base qualities are not given. The protocol used for the library was 5' RACE. The listed sequencing device is Illumina HiSeq 2500. The second PCR ran for roughly 7 to 11 cycles and used a J-beta primer mix along with a sample-barcoded 5' primer. A unique molecular identifier was introduced onto each TCR beta cDNA molecule by a template-switch 5' adaptor carrying 12 random nucleotides. Each sample yielded at least 2.5 million CDR3-containing paired-end reads. First-strand cDNA synthesis was performed from all RNA using the Mint cDNA synthesis kit, with priming by a TRBC-specific oligonucleotide. Following uracil-DNA glycosylase treatment, all cDNA underwent a first 18-cycle PCR with the universal primers M1SS and BC2_uni_R. In the original analysis: Each sample was normalized by randomly selecting 1 million high-quality reads, each carrying a distinct molecular identifier. Reads with shared molecular identifiers were discarded instead of being binned into consensus sequences. CDR3 identification, clonotype clustering and error correction used MiTCR with a Q25 quality threshold and the strictest error-elimination algorithm. Lower-bound total TCR beta diversity was estimated with a nonparametric unseen species model using Euler transformation. TCRdb ran its own pipeline on the public reads, namely fastp trimming at Q25 and MiXCR clone calling, and kept in-frame beta chains. Each CDR3 protein gets just one entry, which takes the most common genes and DNA from the rows behind it. V and J calls and clone size were set by TCRdb, not the authors. Within this sample are fewer than 1,000,000 distinct CDR3 sequences, with about 46% of them counted one time only. The ten biggest clones cover 15% to 20% of the sample.

Systemically healthy Caucasian individuals from Russia, around 39 in total and aged about 6 to 95 years, were included as donors. Each donor gave ten milliliters of peripheral blood, drawn into EDTA-treated Vacutainer tubes. Ficoll-Paque density-gradient centrifugation was used to isolate PBMCs, with at least 7 million obtained per sample. Trizol reagent was used to extract total RNA from the PBMCs, yielding at least 6 micrograms per sample. The percentages of naive CD45RAhigh/CD27high T cells were determined by flow cytometry on a PBMC aliquot from every donor. The V end loses 3 bases and the J end loses 7 bases, and a stretch of 16 bases separates them. CDR1 and CDR2 are drawn from the germline V gene: SGHTA, FQGNSA. Measured from the cysteine to the phenylalanine, the CDR3 is 15 residues long. This entry keeps only the CDR3 DNA: 45 bases, framed from base 1.

The specimen sequenced was blood. This TCR came from a man older than 75 in good health. This chain is built from TRBV7-2 and TRBJ2-1; the D gene cannot be resolved reliably. The CDR3 region has the sequence CASSFPTIGMNEQFF. The nucleotide sequence reads as follows: TGTGCCAGCAGCTTTCCCACAATTGGGATGAATGAGCAGTTCTTC.